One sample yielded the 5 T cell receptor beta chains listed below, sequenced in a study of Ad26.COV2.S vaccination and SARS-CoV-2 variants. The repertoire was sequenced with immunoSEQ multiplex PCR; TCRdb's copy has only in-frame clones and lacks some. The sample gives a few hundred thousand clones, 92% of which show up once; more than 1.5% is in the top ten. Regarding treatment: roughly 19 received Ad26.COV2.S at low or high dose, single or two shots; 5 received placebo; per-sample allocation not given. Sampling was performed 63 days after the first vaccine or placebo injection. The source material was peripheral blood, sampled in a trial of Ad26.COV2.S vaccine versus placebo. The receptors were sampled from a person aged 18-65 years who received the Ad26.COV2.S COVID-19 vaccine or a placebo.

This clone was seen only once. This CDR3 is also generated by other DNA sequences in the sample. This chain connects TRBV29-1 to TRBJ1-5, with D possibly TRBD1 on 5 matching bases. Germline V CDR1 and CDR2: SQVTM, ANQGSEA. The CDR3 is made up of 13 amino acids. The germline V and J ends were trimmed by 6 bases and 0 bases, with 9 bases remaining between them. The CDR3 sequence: CSVGRDSNQPQHF. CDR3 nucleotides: TGCAGCGTGGGCAGGGATAGCAATCAGCCCCAGCATTTT.

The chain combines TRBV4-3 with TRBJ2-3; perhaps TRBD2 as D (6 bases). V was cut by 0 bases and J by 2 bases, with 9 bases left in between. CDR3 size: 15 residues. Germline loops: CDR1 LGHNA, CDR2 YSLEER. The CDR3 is CASSQDRGYTDTQYF. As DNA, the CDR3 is TGCGCCAGCAGCCAAGATCGGGGGTACACAGATACGCAGTATTTT.

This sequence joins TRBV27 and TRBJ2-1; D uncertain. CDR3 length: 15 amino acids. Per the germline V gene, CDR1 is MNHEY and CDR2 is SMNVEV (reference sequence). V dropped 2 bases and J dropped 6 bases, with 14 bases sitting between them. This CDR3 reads CASSLHSGPLNEQFF. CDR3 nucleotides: TGTGCCAGCAGTTTACACTCCGGACCTCTCAATGAGCAGTTCTTC.

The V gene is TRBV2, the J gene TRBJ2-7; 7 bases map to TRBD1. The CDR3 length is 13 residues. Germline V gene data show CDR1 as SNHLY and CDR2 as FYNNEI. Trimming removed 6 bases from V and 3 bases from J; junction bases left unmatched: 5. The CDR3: CASSRDSNYEQYF. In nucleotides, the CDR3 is TGTGCCAGCAGCCGGGACAGCAACTACGAGCAGTACTTC.

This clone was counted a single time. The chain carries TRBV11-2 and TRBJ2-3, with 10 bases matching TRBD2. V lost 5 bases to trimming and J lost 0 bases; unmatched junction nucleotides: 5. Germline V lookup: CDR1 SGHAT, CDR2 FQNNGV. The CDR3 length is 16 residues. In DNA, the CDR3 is TGTGCCAGCAGCGTAACTAGCGGGGCTAGCACAGATACGCAGTATTTT. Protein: CASSVTSGASTDTQYF.